This TCR beta chain derives from a study of CD8 T cells in Susac syndrome. RNA, at 0.5 to 1 ug, was reverse transcribed with random hexamers. The TCR beta CDR3 was amplified by immunoSEQ multiplex PCR across 54 Vbeta, 13 Jbeta. TCRdb redid the calling of the immunoSEQ multiplex PCR reads with MiXCR, one entry per CDR3 protein. The sample records 150,000 to 200,000 distinct CDR3 sequences, 90% to 95% being singletons. The sequenced sample consisted of CD4+ T cells from PBMCs. The receptor was derived from a human donor with multiple sclerosis.

In DNA form, the CDR3 reads TGTGCCGGACAGGGGAACGAGGGAGAGACCCAGTACTTC. Translated: CAGQGNEGETQYF. The rearrangement joins TRBV2 to TRBJ2-5; 9 positions match TRBD1. This CDR3 is 13 amino acids long. The germline V gene encodes CDR1 SNHLY and CDR2 FYNNEI. J was trimmed by 4 bases and V by 11 bases; bases with no gene match: 8.